A single sample is the source of the 19 T cell receptor beta chains below, sequenced in a study of metastatic and nonmetastatic thyroid tumors. TCRdb re-analyzed the PCR reads through MiXCR. The repertoire includes around 29,000 clones, 20% to 25% of them detected once, and approximately 40% sits in the top ten. Each patient came to thyroid surgery without any prior treatment (of any kind). The sequencing sample was made of blood. These receptor sequences come from a female donor with papillary thyroid cancer or a benign thyroid nodule (not recorded which). Some clones in this sample may be carry-over from other donors' samples.

This clone was observed at least ten times. The chain employs TRBV20-1 and TRBJ2-1; unclear D gene. Trimming cost V 3 bases and J 0 bases, with 12 bases left between them. Germline CDR1 and CDR2: DFQATT and SNEGSKA (reference sequence). The CDR3 contains 15 residues. CDR3 nucleotide sequence: TGCAGTGCTAGTTTTTTGCGGAGCTCCTACAATGAGCAGTTCTTC. Its translation is CSASFLRSSYNEQFF.

The rearrangement uses TRBV10-3 and TRBJ1-2, with TRBD1 as a possible D gene (5 bases). Germline loops: CDR1 ENHRY, CDR2 SYGVKD. The CDR3 totals 14 residues. V was clipped by 0 bases and J by 6 bases, with 11 bases between them. The CDR3 sequence is CAISESGRVDGYTF. The CDR3 bases are TGTGCCATCAGTGAGTCAGGCAGGGTAGATGGCTACACCTTC.

This clone was observed many times. The chain uses TRBV20-1 and TRBJ2-7, with 7 positions matching TRBD1. V lost 5 bases and J lost 4; bases outside the gene matches: 11. The CDR3 has 14 amino acids. Looked up from germline, CDR1 is DFQATT and CDR2 is SNEGSKA (reference sequence). CDR3 coding DNA: TGCAGTGCTCCCAATTCCGGGACAGAATACGAGCAGTACTTC. This encodes CSAPNSGTEYEQYF.

This clone occurred a few times. CDR3 sequence (DNA): TGTGCCAGCAGCGGCAGGGACAAAGTCATCACCTACGAGCAGTACTTC. Translating gives CASSGRDKVITYEQYF. The V and J genes are TRBV11-1 and TRBJ2-7; tentative D call: TRBD1 (6 bases). The germline V and J ends were trimmed by 5 bases and 2 bases, with 19 bases remaining between them. Germline V CDR1 and CDR2: SGHAT, FQDESV (reference sequence). This CDR3 is 16 amino acids long.

The chain recombines TRBV19 with TRBJ2-3; D gene unclear. Trimming left V 7 bases short and J 0 bases short, with 14 bases between. CDR1 and CDR2 (germline): LNHDA, SQIVND (reference sequence). This CDR3 is 15 amino acids long. The CDR3 DNA sequence: TGTGCCAGTAAGGACGGCGGTTCTAGCACAGATACGCAGTATTTT. Residues: CASKDGGSSTDTQYF.

This clone has a count of ten or more. The V gene is TRBV6-5, the J gene TRBJ1-1, with D hard to call. Germline CDR1 is MNHEY and CDR2 is SVGAGI. This CDR3 is 14 amino acids long. V was cut by 0 bases and J by 1 base, with 6 bases left in between. CDR3 coding DNA: TGTGCCAGCAGTTACTCGACCGAGAACACTGAAGCTTTCTTT. This gives the protein CASSYSTENTEAFF.

With respect to this clone: With a much larger clone just one base away, this may be a read error. The rearrangement links TRBV5-5 to TRBJ1-2; D ambiguous. The CDR3 covers 15 residues. V lost 2 bases and J lost 0, with 11 bases in between. The germline V gene has CDR1 SGHKS and CDR2 YYEKEE (reference sequence). CDR3 amino acids: CASSFSWGANYGYTF. The CDR3 bases are TGTGCCAGCAGCTTCTCTTGGGGAGCTAACTATGGCTACACCTTC.

This clone was seen ten or more times. The chain combines TRBV5-4 with TRBJ2-1, with 12 bases matching TRBD2. Losses at the gene ends were 4 bases for V and 4 bases for J; bases not matched to a gene: 3. The CDR3 totals 15 residues. Germline assignment: CDR1 SGHNT and CDR2 YYREEE (reference sequence). CDR3 sequence (DNA): TGTGCCAGCAGCGCGGGGACTAGCGGGTACAATGAGCAGTTCTTC. Translating it yields CASSAGTSGYNEQFF.

The gene calls are TRBV20-1 and TRBJ1-2; D not certain. The CDR3 is 12 residues long. Germline V gene sequence: CDR1 DFQATT, CDR2 SNEGSKA (reference sequence). Deletions cut 3 bases from V and 7 bases from J, with 12 bases between. The CDR3 spells CSASNAYGGYTF. The CDR3, as DNA: TGCAGTGCTAGCAACGCCTACGGTGGCTACACCTTC.

This clone appeared many times. The chain couples TRBV20-1 to TRBJ2-3; TRBD2 matches at 9 bases. CDR1 DFQATT and CDR2 SNEGSKA come from the germline V gene (reference sequence). J lost 3 bases, V lost 3 bases, and 10 bases had no gene match. The CDR3 is made up of 16 amino acids. CDR3 nucleotides: TGCAGTGCTAGGAACCCTAGCGGGGTTGGGACAGATACGCAGTATTTT. Its translation is CSARNPSGVGTDTQYF.

A few counts support this clone. A much larger clone lies one base from this, so it may be a read error. The chain employs TRBV2 and TRBJ2-7, with D perhaps matching TRBD1 or TRBD2 (5 bases each). Trimming removed 6 bases from V and 7 bases from J, with 10 bases in between. Germline assignment: CDR1 SNHLY and CDR2 FYNNEI. The CDR3 extends over 11 amino acids. DNA of the CDR3: TGTGCCAGCAGCTCGTGGGGGGAGCAGTACTTC. It codes for CASSSWGEQYF. Combining the CDR3 with reference TRBV2 and TRBJ2-7 gives the whole variable domain EPEVTQTPSHQVTQMGQEVILRCVPISNHLYFYWYRQILGQKVEFLVSFYNNEISEKSEIFDDQFSVERPDGSNFTLKIRSTKLEDSAMYFCASSSWGEQYFGPGTRLTVT.

The table lists this clone with many counts. A read error may be the cause here, since a much bigger clone is one base away. The rearrangement uses TRBV20-1 and TRBJ2-7; D gene unclear. Germline V gene lookup returns CDR1 DFQATT and CDR2 SNEGSKA (reference sequence). CDR3 length: 14 amino acids. Trimming stripped 0 bases from V and 9 bases from J, with 18 bases between. CDR3 protein: CSARDFGALSGQYF. CDR3 in DNA: TGCAGTGCTAGAGATTTTGGAGCCTTGTCAGGGCAGTACTTC.

This clone was detected many times. The rearrangement links TRBV29-1 to TRBJ2-7, with 8 bases identical to TRBD1. V was clipped by 7 bases and J by 3 bases; unmatched bases: 5. Germline V gene sequence: CDR1 SQVTM, CDR2 ANQGSEA. The CDR3 covers 12 residues. The CDR3 sequence is CSASGQGYEQYF. The CDR3 nucleotides are TGCAGCGCCTCCGGACAGGGCTACGAGCAGTACTTC.

In its sample, this clone was seen many times. The chain joins TRBV2 to TRBJ2-1; 10 bases are shared with TRBD2. J gave up 0 bases and V 4 bases, and 6 bases lay outside the gene matches. The CDR3 totals 17 residues. Per the germline V gene, CDR1 is SNHLY and CDR2 is FYNNEI. CDR3 nucleotides: TGTGCCAGCAGTGGGCTACTAGCGGGATTCTCCTACAATGAGCAGTTCTTC. Its translation is CASSGLLAGFSYNEQFF.

In its sample, this clone was seen many times. The chain is built from TRBV7-8 and TRBJ2-1; 10 bases are a match to TRBD2. Germline trimming cut 2 bases from V and 4 bases from J; bases unmatched to any gene: 5. The germline V gene has CDR1 SGHVS and CDR2 FQNEAQ. The CDR3 runs 16 residues. The CDR3 loop reads CASSLRLAGLYNEQFF. In DNA, the CDR3 is TGTGCCAGCAGCTTAAGACTAGCGGGCCTGTACAATGAGCAGTTCTTC. The entire variable domain, with the rest obtained from reference TRBV7-8 and TRBJ2-1, is as follows: GAGVSQSPRYKVAKRGQDVALRCDPISGHVSLFWYQQALGQGPEFLTYFQNEAQLDKSGLPSDRFFAERPEGSVSTLKIQRTQQEDSAVYLCASSLRLAGLYNEQFFGPGTRLTVL.

This clone has only a few counts. The chain couples TRBV18 to TRBJ2-7, with a weak D call TRBD1 (5 bases). The germline CDR1 and CDR2 sequences are KGHSH and LQKENI. The CDR3 has 13 residues. Trimming pared 5 bases from V and 4 bases from J, leaving 12 bases between. The CDR3 DNA is TGTGCCAGCTCAGTCCAGGGTGGGTACGAGCAGTACTTC. It codes for CASSVQGGYEQYF. Complete variable domain (other parts from reference TRBV18 and TRBJ2-7): NAGVMQNPRHLVRRRGQEARLRCSPMKGHSHVYWYRQLPEEGLKFMVYLQKENIIDESGMPKERFSAEFPKEGPSILRIQQVVRGDSAAYFCASSVQGGYEQYFGPGTRLTVT.

This clone was picked up many times. V is TRBV5-1 and J is TRBJ1-4; D is unclear. Per germline, CDR1 SGHRS and CDR2 YFSETQ. V was shortened by 2 bases and J by 3 bases, with 8 bases between the two germline ends. CDR3 length: 14 amino acids. CDR3 sequence (DNA): TGCGCCAGCAGCTTCGGGGTTGCTAATGAAAAACTGTTTTTT. Translated, it gives CASSFGVANEKLFF.

The chain has TRBV6-2 or TRBV6-3 and TRBJ2-1; the D gene is possibly TRBD1 (6 bases). Looked up from germline, CDR1 is MNHEY and CDR2 is SVGEGT. The CDR3 is 14 residues long. V lost 2 bases and J 7 bases, leaving 12 bases between the germline ends. This CDR3 reads CASSYGTNFNEQFF. CDR3 coding DNA: TGTGCCAGCAGTTACGGGACAAATTTTAATGAGCAGTTCTTC.

This clone is labeled medium-sized. J is TRBJ2-2 and V is TRBV19; the D is unclear. Germline assignment: CDR1 LNHDA and CDR2 SQIVND (reference sequence). Trimming stripped 8 bases from V and 0 bases from J, with 16 bases between. The CDR3 loop spans 16 amino acids. The CDR3 nucleotides are TGTGCCAGTGGCGGCGGCAGCGCGACGAACACCGGGGAGCTGTTTTTT. This translates into CASGGGSATNTGELFF.